Detailed here is one TCR beta chain. Its antigen is not known. TCR beta cDNA libraries had unique molecular identifiers. TCRdb itself ran the PCR reads through MiXCR, one entry per CDR3 protein. This repertoire shows approximately 260,000 distinct CDR3 sequences, 36% found once; its top ten account for under 5.5%. The data are from a study of post-analysis software for immune sequencing data. The germline V gene encodes CDR1 DFQATT and CDR2 SNEGSKA (reference sequence). The CDR3 contains 13 residues. V lost 6 bases and J lost 13, with 24 bases in between. Study results and limitations: About five TRBV segments were more frequent in patients than controls; TRBV5-6, TRBV5-1 and TRBV20-1 belonged to this group. Compared with controls, patients showed significantly lower normalized Chao1 diversity.

The V call is TRBV20-1, the J call TRBJ2-5; TRBD1 is a possible D gene (6 bases). This clonotype was sampled from a girl aged 10-17 years with multiple sclerosis. Sequencing was carried out using blood. CDR3 residues: CSASQGTSYERYF. As DNA, the CDR3 is TGCAGTGCGTCGCAGGGGACATCCTACGAGCGGTACTTC.